The source of this T cell receptor beta chain is a study of CD8 T cells in Susac syndrome. The CDR3 totals 13 residues. Looked up from germline, CDR1 is GTSNPN and CDR2 is SVGIG (reference sequence). V was trimmed by 8 bases and J by 1 base, leaving 13 bases between them. RNA in amounts of roughly 0.5 to 1 ug was reverse transcribed with random hexamers. TCRdb independently ran MiXCR on the immunoSEQ multiplex PCR reads; one entry per CDR3 protein. The repertoire holds around 200,000 distinct CDR3 sequences, with just under 95% as singletons. The receptor was isolated from a human donor with multiple sclerosis. The sample comprised CD4+ T cells from PBMCs. The chain uses TRBV30 and TRBJ2-3; tentative D call: TRBD2 (6 bases). This CDR3 reads CAATGVRTDTQYF. CDR3 nucleotides: TGTGCCGCAACGGGGGTCCGCACAGATACGCAGTATTTT. The whole variable domain, filled in from reference TRBV30 and TRBJ2-3, reads SQTIHQWPATLVQPVGSPLSLECTVEGTSNPNLYWYRQAAGRGLQLLFYSVGIGQISSEVPQNLSASRPQDRQFILSSKKLLLSDSGFYLCAATGVRTDTQYFGPGTRLTVL.